This T cell receptor (beta chain) was obtained from a study of blood T cell repertoires in COVID-19 (dated by TCRdb to the early 2020s). Broadly, across the study: The collaborator samples originated in the United States, Italy and Spain and spanned the acute and convalescent phases of COVID-19. The prospective study material was composed of cDNA or gDNA derived from T cells, B-cell-depleted T cells, or PBMCs. Subjects who had been exposed to COVID-19, were actively infected with it, or had recovered from it provided the deeply sampled blood TCRbeta repertoires that made up the dataset. The repertoires were released in a freely available public database meant as a resource for research on the immune response to SARS-CoV-2. The samples were drawn from two sources: the first 160 participants of the ongoing ImmuneRACE study, and 1,000 to 1,500 subjects contributed by 6 global collaborators. The sample metadata nearly always contained a de-identified subject ID, COVID-19 status, age in years and sex. HLA class I and class II types, where available, came from metadata supplied by the sample provider rather than from assay-based typing.

A note on this clone: Which antigen it targets is not known. One base away there is no much larger clone; base qualities are not given.

Whole blood was collected in K2EDTA tubes by collaborating institutions according to the institutions' own protocols. For TCRbeta analysis, collaborator samples were shipped as frozen whole blood, as isolated PBMCs, or as DNA extracted from either sample type. TCRbeta CDR3 regions were amplified from genomic DNA by means of the immunoSEQ Assay, a bias-controlled multiplex PCR. The authors' pipeline ran thus. Nucleated cell counts per sample were estimated from amplification of reference gene primers within the assay. To quantify the absolute abundance of each unique TCRbeta CDR3 rearrangement, sequence reads were collapsed and filtered. For each sample, productive Simpson clonality was calculated by taking the square root of Simpson's diversity index across productive rearrangements. As stored in TCRdb, this immuneACCESS dataset retains in-frame rearrangements with V and J assigned. A fraction of the clones does not appear; measured against another copy, unresolved V genes explain less than half of the discrepancy, and the remainder lacks a known reason. Clone size and V and J calls were adopted from that table, with D and trimming inferred from the DNA. Recorded for this sample are about 69,000 clones; approximately 89% of them occurred a single time. In total, the top ten clones hold roughly 4.5% of the sample.

Study-wide conclusions, independent of this receptor: Clinical and demographic metadata were provided uncurated, with the amount varying by source and participant.

The sample comprised peripheral blood. The source is a woman aged 45-65 years with active COVID-19.

Read as DNA, the sequence is TGCGCCAGCAGAGGACAGGAGTTAGGGTATAATTCACCCCTCCACTTT. Its translation is CASRGQELGYNSPLHF. Recombination connected TRBV10-2 to TRBJ1-6; TRBD1 fits 7 bases in the junction. CDR1 and CDR2, looked up from the germline V gene, are WSHSY and SAAADI. The CDR3, cysteine through phenylalanine, is 16 amino acids long. Just CDR3 DNA is preserved here, 48 bases in frame from base 1. The junction shows trimming of 6 bases on V and 4 bases on J, and the gene matches do not reach 9 bases of it.